This T cell receptor (beta chain) comes out of a study of neurological immune-mediated disorders. Study-wide background: The approximately 34 multiple sclerosis patients comprised around 31 that were relapsing-remitting and 3 that were secondary progressive. Notes on the study in general: Phylogenetic grouping assigned the repertoires of 18 of 34 multiple sclerosis patients to a single related-CDR3 cluster, representing a possible signature.

This clonotype was seen at least ten times. Its antigen is unknown. The CDR3 totals 16 residues. V lost 3 bases, J lost 4 bases, and 8 bases stayed unmatched. Germline CDR1 is KGHSH and CDR2 is LQKENI. With 10-nucleotide random UMIs included, cDNA was synthesized by 5'RACE. TCRdb itself ran the 5' RACE reads through MiXCR, one entry per CDR3 protein. The table records 95,000 or so distinct CDR3 sequences, 3.5% to 4% of them present only once. V gene TRBV18 combines with J gene TRBJ1-5, with 8 bases matching TRBD1. The origin of this receptor is a woman under 30 with multiple sclerosis. Sequencing input: PBMCs. CDR3 nucleotides: TGTGCCAGCTCACCCGACAGGGGAGAGCTGAATCAGCCCCAGCATTTT. Translating it yields CASSPDRGELNQPQHF.